This TCR beta chain was captured in a study of T cells in Graves' hyperthyroidism and ophthalmopathy. Study conclusions and caveats: Most clonotypes expanded in thyroid above 0.001 were likewise present in blood. The model anticipated ophthalmopathy a median around six months pre-onset.

On this clonotype: The target antigen is unknown. A much bigger clone sits one base away, suggesting this may be a read error.

The CDR3 regions of TCR beta were amplified from RNA transcripts. First-round RT-PCR of the TCR CDR3 relied on the HTBI primer set. TCRdb ran MiXCR on the multiplex PCR reads and lists one entry per CDR3 protein. The sample records almost 600,000 distinct CDR3 sequences, 40% to 55% being singletons. J gave up 1 base and V 11 bases, and 16 bases lay outside the gene matches. The CDR3 contains 17 residues. This rearrangement joins TRBV12-3 or TRBV12-4 to TRBJ2-7, with 11 positions matching TRBD2. This sequence originates from a woman between 18 and 30 years old with Graves' hyperthyroidism. What was sequenced was peripheral blood or thyroid tissue (not recorded which). CDR3 DNA: TGTGCCGGCACCCCGCTCTCCACTAGCGGGAGTTCCTACGAGCAGTACTTC. Translation gives CAGTPLSTSGSSYEQYF.